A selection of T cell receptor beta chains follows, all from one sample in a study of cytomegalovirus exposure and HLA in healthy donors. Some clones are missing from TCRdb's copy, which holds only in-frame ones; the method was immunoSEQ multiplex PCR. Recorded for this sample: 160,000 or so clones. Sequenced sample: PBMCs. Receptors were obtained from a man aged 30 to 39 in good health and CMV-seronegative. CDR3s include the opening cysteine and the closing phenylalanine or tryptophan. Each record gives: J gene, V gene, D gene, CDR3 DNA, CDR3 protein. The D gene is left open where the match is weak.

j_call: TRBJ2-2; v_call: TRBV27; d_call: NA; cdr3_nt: TGTGCCAGCAGTCCCCCCAGGTATACAGATTACACCGGGGAGCTGTTTTTT; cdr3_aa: CASSPPRYTDYTGELFF
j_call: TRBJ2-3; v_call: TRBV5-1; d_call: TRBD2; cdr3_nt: TGCGCCAGCAGCTTAATAGTAGGGACTAGCGGATCCACAGATACGCAGTATTTT; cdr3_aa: CASSLIVGTSGSTDTQYF
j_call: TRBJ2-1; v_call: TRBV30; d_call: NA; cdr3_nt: TGTGCCTGGAGTGTAATCTCGCGCGGTGAGCAGTTCTTC; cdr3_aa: CAWSVISRGEQFF
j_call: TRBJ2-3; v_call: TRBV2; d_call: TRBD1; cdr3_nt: TGTGCCAGCAGTGAACAGGGGGAAGTCACAGATACGCAGTATTTT; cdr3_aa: CASSEQGEVTDTQYF
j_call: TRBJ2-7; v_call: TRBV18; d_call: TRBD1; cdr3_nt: TGTGCCAGCACCCTTACCGGGACAGGGGACCTCGAGCAGTACTTC; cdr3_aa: CASTLTGTGDLEQYF
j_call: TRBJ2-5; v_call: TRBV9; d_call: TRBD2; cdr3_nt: TGTGCCAGCTCCGGACTAGCGGGAGGAGAGACCCAGTACTTC; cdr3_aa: CASSGLAGGETQYF
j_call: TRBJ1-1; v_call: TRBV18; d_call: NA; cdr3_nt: TGTGCCAGCTCACGATCGGTGGACACTGAAGCTTTCTTT; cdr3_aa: CASSRSVDTEAFF
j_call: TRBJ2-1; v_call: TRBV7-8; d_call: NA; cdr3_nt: TGTGCCAGCAGCTTACGGTATGAGCAGTTCTTC; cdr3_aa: CASSLRYEQFF
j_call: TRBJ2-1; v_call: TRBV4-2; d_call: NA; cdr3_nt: TGTGCCAGCATGGGGAGGTCCTACAATGAGCAGTTCTTC; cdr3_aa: CASMGRSYNEQFF
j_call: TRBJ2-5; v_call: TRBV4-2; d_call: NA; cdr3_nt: TGTGCCAGCAGCCAAGCGCGGAAAAGGGGCCAAGAGACCCAGTACTTC; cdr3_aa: CASSQARKRGQETQYF
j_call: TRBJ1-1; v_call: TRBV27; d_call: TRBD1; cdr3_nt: TGTGCCAGCAGTTTGTGGACAGGGGGCATCACTGAAGCTTTCTTT; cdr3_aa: CASSLWTGGITEAFF
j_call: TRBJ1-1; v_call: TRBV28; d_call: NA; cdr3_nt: TGTGCCAGCACCATAGGGGGGGCGAGGACTGAAGCTTTCTTT; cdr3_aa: CASTIGGARTEAFF
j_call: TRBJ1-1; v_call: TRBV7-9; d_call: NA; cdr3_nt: TGTGCCAGCAGCTTAGGCGTCGGTGAACCTGAAGCTTTCTTT; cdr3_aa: CASSLGVGEPEAFF
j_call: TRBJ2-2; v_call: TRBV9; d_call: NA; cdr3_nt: TGTGCCAGCAGCCCCTGGAACACCGGGGAGCTGTTTTTT; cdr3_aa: CASSPWNTGELFF
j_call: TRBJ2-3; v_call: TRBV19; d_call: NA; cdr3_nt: TGTGCCAGTAGTATAGCCTTAGTTTCAGATACGCAGTATTTT; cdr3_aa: CASSIALVSDTQYF
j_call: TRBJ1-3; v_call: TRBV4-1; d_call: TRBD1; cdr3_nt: TGCGCCAGCAGCCAAGACAGAGGGGGCAGAACTGGAAACACCATATATTTT; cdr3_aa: CASSQDRGGRTGNTIYF